This T cell receptor (beta chain) is drawn from a study of vaccination effects on CD4 cells after COVID-19. The CDR3 totals 13 residues. The V and J ends lost 2 bases and 3 bases respectively, with 5 bases between them. Germline V gene lookup returns CDR1 SGHTA and CDR2 FQGTGA. Assay used: immunoSEQ multiplex PCR; TCRdb lists only in-frame clones, some missing. In the table there are some 16,000 clones, about 70% of which are singletons. Remarks on this clone: The target antigen is unknown.

Viral peptide pools were used in the ViraFEST assay to expand antigen-specific CD4+ T cells, and sequencing came afterward. Culture lasted under 13 days before CD4+ T cell isolation. Participants received two doses of either the BNT162b2 or mRNA-1273 vaccine. The V call is TRBV7-3, the J call TRBJ2-1; no firm D call. The sample in question was CD4+ T cells from PBMCs cultured with HCoV-NL63 spike peptides, obtained after COVID-19 vaccination. This TCR was sampled from a human donor who received a COVID-19 vaccine. The DNA for the CDR3 is TGTGCCAGCAGCTTAGGTTACTACAATGAGCAGTTCTTC. This encodes CASSLGYYNEQFF.